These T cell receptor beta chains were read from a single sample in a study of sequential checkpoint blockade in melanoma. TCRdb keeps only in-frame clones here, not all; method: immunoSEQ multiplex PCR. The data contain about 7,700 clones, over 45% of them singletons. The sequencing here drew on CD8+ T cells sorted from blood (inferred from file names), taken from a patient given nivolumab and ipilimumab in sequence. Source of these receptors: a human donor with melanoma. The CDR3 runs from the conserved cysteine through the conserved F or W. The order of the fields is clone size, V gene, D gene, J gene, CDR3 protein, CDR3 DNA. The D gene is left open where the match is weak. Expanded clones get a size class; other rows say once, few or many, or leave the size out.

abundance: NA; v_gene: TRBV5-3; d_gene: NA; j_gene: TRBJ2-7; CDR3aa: CAEGGGESYEQYF; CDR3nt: TGTGCCGAAGGGGGGGGTGAATCCTACGAGCAGTACTTC
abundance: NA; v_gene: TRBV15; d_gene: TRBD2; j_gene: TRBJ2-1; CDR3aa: CATSRDRASGVRDEQFF; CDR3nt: TGTGCCACCAGCAGAGATCGGGCTAGCGGGGTCCGGGATGAGCAGTTCTTC
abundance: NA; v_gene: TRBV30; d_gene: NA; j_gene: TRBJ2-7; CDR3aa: CAWNSGSYEQYF; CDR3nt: TGTGCCTGGAACAGCGGTTCCTACGAGCAGTACTTC
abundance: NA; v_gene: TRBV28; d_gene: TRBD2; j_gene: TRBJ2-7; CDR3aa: CASGRGPYEQYF; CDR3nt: TGTGCCAGCGGGAGGGGACCCTACGAGCAGTACTTC
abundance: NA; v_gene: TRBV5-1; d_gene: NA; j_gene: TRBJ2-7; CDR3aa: CASSPPQSAYEQYF; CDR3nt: TGCGCCAGCAGCCCCCCCCAGTCCGCCTACGAGCAGTACTTC
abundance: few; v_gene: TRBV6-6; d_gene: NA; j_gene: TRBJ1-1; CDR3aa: CASRLADYTEAFF; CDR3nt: TGTGCCAGCAGGCTCGCGGACTACACTGAAGCTTTCTTT
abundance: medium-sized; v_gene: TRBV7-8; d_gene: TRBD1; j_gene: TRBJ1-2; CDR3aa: CASSLGTGGGYGYTF; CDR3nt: TGTGCCAGCAGCTTAGGGACAGGGGGCGGCTATGGCTACACCTTC
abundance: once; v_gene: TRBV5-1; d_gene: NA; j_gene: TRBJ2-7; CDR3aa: CASSLARDFSYEQYF; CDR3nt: TGCGCCAGCAGCTTGGCCCGGGACTTTTCCTACGAGCAGTACTTC
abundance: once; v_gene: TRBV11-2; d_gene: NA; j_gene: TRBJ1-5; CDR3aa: CASSLGGYSNQPQHF; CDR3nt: TGTGCCAGCAGCTTAGGCGGCTATAGCAATCAGCCCCAGCATTTT
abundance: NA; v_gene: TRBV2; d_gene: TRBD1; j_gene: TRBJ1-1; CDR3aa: CASSEGQGPMNTEAFF; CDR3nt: TGTGCCAGCAGTGAAGGACAGGGACCCATGAACACTGAAGCTTTCTTT
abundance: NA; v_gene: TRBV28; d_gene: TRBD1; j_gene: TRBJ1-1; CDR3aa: CASSFGLVRDRDLGTEAFF; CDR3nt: TGTGCCAGCAGTTTTGGTCTTGTTCGGGACAGGGATTTGGGCACTGAAGCTTTCTTT
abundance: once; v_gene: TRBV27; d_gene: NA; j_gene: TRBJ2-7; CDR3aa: CASSFGLGLADEQYF; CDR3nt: TGTGCCAGCAGTTTCGGACTGGGTCTCGCCGACGAGCAGTACTTC
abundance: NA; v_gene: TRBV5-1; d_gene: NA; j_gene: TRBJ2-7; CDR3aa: CASSLEGGSVYEQYF; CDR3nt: TGCGCCAGCAGCTTGGAAGGAGGGTCGGTCTACGAGCAGTACTTC
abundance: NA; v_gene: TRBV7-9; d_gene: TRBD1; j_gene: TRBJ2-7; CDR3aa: CASSLSGTGESYEQYF; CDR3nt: TGTGCCAGCAGCTTAAGTGGGACAGGGGAGTCCTACGAGCAGTACTTC
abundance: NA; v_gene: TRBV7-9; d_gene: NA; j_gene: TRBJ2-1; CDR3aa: CASSQYPNRAAYNEQFF; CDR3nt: TGTGCCAGCAGCCAGTATCCGAACAGAGCCGCCTACAATGAGCAGTTCTTC
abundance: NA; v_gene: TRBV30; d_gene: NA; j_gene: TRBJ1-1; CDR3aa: CAWSVGPATTVTEAFF; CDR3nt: TGTGCCTGGAGTGTGGGGCCAGCCACCACAGTCACTGAAGCTTTCTTT
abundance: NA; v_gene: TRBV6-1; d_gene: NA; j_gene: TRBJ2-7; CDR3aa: CASIQEGLDEQYF; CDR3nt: TGTGCCAGCATCCAGGAGGGCCTCGACGAGCAGTACTTC
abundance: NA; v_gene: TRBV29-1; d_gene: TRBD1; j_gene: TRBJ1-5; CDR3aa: CSVNRDRGERQPQHF; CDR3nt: TGCAGCGTAAACCGGGACAGGGGGGAGAGACAGCCCCAGCATTTT
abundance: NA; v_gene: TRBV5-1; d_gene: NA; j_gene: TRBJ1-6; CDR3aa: CASSPTGTTYNSPLHF; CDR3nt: TGCGCCAGCAGCCCTACAGGGACAACCTATAATTCACCCCTCCACTTT
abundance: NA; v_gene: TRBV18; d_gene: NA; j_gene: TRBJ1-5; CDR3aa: CASSALGGAGQPQHF; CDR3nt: TGTGCCAGCTCAGCCCTAGGAGGGGCGGGACAGCCCCAGCATTTT
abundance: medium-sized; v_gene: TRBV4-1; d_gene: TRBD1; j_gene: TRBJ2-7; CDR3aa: CASSQDHRGMMQYF; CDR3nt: TGCGCCAGCAGCCAAGATCACAGGGGTATGATGCAGTACTTC
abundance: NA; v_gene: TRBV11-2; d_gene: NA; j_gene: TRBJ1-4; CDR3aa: CASSFPDGGATNEKLFF; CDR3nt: TGTGCCAGCAGCTTTCCGGACGGGGGAGCAACTAATGAAAAACTGTTTTTT
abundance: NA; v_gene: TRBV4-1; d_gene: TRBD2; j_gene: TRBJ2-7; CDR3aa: CASSQGLQLYEQYF; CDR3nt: TGTGCCAGCAGCCAGGGACTACAACTCTACGAGCAGTACTTC
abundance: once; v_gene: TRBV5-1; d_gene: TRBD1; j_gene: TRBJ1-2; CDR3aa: CASSLVGQGDYGYTF; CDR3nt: TGCGCCAGCAGCTTGGTAGGACAGGGTGACTATGGCTACACCTTC
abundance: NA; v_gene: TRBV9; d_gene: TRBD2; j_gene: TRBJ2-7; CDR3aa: CASSVASGSYEQYF; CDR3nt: TGTGCCAGCAGCGTAGCCAGCGGGAGTTACGAGCAGTACTTC
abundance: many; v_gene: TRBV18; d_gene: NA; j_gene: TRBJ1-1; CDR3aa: CASPRRGGGRAFF; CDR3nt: TGTGCCAGCCCCCGACGAGGCGGGGGGAGAGCTTTCTTT
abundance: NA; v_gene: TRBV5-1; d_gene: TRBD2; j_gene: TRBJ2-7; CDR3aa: CASSFRTSGSYEQYF; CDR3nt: TGCGCCAGCAGCTTTAGGACTAGCGGGAGCTACGAGCAGTACTTC
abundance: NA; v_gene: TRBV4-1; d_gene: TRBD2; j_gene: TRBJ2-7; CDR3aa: CASSQAEGLANEQYF; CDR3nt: TGCGCCAGCAGCCAAGCCGAAGGACTAGCCAACGAGCAGTACTTC
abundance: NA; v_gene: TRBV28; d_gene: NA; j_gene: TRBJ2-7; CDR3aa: CASRLDGAYEQYF; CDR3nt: TGTGCCAGCAGACTAGACGGTGCCTACGAGCAGTACTTC
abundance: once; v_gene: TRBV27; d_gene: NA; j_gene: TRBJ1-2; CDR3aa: CASSSTGYNYGYTF; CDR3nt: TGTGCCAGCAGTTCCACAGGGTATAACTATGGCTACACCTTC
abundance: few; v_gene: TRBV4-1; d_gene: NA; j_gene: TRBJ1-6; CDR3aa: CASSQTSRDPPSPFHF; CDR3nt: TGCGCCAGCAGCCAAACTAGCCGGGACCCCCCCTCACCCTTCCACTTT
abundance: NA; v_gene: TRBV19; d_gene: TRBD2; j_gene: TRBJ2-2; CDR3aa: CASSVTSGSTGELFF; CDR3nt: TGTGCCAGTAGTGTGACTAGCGGTAGCACCGGGGAGCTGTTTTTT
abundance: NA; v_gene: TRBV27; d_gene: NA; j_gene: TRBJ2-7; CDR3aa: CASRTGPRGGYEQYF; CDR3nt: TGTGCCAGCAGGACCGGGCCTAGGGGCGGTTACGAGCAGTACTTC
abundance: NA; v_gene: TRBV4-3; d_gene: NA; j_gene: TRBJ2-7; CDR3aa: CASSQGWTRAGFTYEQYF; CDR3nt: TGCGCCAGCAGCCAAGGATGGACTCGGGCCGGGTTTACCTACGAGCAGTACTTC
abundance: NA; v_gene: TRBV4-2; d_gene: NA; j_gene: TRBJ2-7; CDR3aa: CASSQAGRGSYEQYF; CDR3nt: TGTGCCAGCAGCCAAGCAGGCCGGGGCTCCTACGAGCAGTACTTC
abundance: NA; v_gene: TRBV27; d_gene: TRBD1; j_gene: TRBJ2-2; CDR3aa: CASSLLRTGMTGELFF; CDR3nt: TGTGCCAGCAGTTTATTGCGGACAGGGATGACCGGGGAGCTGTTTTTT
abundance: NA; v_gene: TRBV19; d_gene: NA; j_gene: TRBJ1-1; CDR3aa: CATHSAGVGTFF; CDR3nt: TGTGCCACCCACTCGGCGGGGGTTGGGACTTTCTTT
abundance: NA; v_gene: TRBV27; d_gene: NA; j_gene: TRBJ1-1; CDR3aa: CASSFGTSSEAFF; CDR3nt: TGTGCCAGCAGTTTTGGGACAAGCTCTGAAGCTTTCTTT
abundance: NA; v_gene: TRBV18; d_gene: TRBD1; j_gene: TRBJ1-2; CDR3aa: CASSPPTGDENGYTF; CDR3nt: TGTGCCAGCTCACCACCGACAGGGGATGAGAATGGCTACACCTTC
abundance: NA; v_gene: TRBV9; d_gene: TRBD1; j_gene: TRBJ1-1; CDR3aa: CASSPQGVGTEAFF; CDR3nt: TGTGCCAGCAGCCCCCAGGGGGTAGGCACTGAAGCTTTCTTT
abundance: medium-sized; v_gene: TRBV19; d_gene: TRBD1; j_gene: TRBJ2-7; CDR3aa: CASSASGTGTYEQYF; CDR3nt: TGTGCCAGTAGTGCCTCCGGGACAGGGACCTACGAGCAGTACTTC
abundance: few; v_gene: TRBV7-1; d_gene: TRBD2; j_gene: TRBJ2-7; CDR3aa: CASSWLAGSSYEQYF; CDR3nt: TGTGCCAGCAGCTGGCTAGCGGGAAGCTCCTACGAGCAGTACTTC
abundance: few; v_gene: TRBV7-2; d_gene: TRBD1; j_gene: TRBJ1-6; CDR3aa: CASNEGAGMPLHF; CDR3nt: TGTGCCAGCAACGAGGGGGCCGGGATGCCCCTCCACTTT
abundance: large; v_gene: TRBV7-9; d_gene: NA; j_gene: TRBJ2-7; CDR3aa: CASSLGAYSYEQYF; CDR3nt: TGTGCCAGCAGCTTAGGGGCATACTCCTACGAGCAGTACTTC
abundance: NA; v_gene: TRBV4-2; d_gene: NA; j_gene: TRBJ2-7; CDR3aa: CASSPQGRTYEQYF; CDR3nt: TGTGCCAGCAGCCCCCAGGGGCGGACCTACGAGCAGTACTTC
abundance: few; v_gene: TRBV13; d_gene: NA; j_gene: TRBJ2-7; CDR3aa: CASSLAGLYEQYF; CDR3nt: TGTGCCAGCAGCTTAGCCGGACTCTACGAGCAGTACTTC
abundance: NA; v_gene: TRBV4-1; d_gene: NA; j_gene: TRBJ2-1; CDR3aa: CASSQLGSNEQFF; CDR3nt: TGCGCCAGCAGCCAACTTGGTAGCAATGAGCAGTTCTTC
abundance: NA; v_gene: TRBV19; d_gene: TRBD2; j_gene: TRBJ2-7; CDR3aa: CASSILADSSYEQYF; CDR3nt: TGTGCCAGTAGTATTCTAGCGGACTCCTCCTACGAGCAGTACTTC
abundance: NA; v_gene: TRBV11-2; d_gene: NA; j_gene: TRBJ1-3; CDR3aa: CASSAYSGNTIYF; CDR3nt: TGTGCCAGCAGCGCGTACTCTGGAAACACCATATATTTT
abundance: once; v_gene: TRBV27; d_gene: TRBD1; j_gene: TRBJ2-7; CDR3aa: CASSFGTDSYEQYF; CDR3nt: TGTGCCAGCAGTTTTGGGACAGACTCCTACGAGCAGTACTTC